These 10 T cell receptor beta chains were all obtained from the same sample, sequenced in a study of cytomegalovirus exposure and HLA in healthy donors. Assay: immunoSEQ multiplex PCR; the TCRdb copy retains only in-frame clones and omits some. The table records around 350,000 clones, 75% to 90% of them present only once. Sequenced: PBMCs. The origin of the receptors is a woman between 18 and 30 years old in good health and CMV-seronegative.

The V and J genes are TRBV5-1 and TRBJ2-6; D may be TRBD1 (6 bases). V dropped 4 bases and J dropped 1 base, with 15 bases sitting between them. Germline CDR1 SGHRS, CDR2 YFSETQ. The CDR3 has 17 residues. The chain's CDR3 is CASSKQTGGSGANVLTF. As DNA, the CDR3 is TGCGCCAGCAGCAAACAGACAGGCGGGTCTGGGGCCAACGTCCTGACTTTC.

The V call is TRBV6-1, the J call TRBJ2-7, with D perhaps TRBD2 (6 bases). CDR1 and CDR2 (germline): MNHNS, SASEGT. The CDR3 has 11 amino acids. CDR3 loop: CAGTLSYEQYF. The CDR3 DNA is TGTGCGGGGACTCTCTCCTACGAGCAGTACTTC.

This clone was recorded a few times. The chain combines TRBV20-1 with TRBJ2-7; unclear D gene. V gave up 7 bases and J gave up 6 bases, with 10 bases separating them. The CDR3 sequence is 10 residues long. Germline-derived CDR1 and CDR2 are DFQATT and SNEGSKA (reference sequence). CDR3 DNA sequence: TGCAGTGTTCGCAGGCTCGAGCAGTACTTC. Translated, it gives CSVRRLEQYF.

In its sample, this clone was seen many times. The rearrangement links TRBV27 to TRBJ1-5, with D possibly matching TRBD1 (5 bases). The V end was cut by 6 bases, the J end by 3 bases, with 9 bases between. Germline loops: CDR1 MNHEY, CDR2 SMNVEV (reference sequence). The CDR3 is made up of 13 amino acids. The CDR3 nucleotides read TGTGCCAGCAGCAGGGCTGTCAATCAGCCCCAGCATTTT. Its translation is CASSRAVNQPQHF.

The chain is built from TRBV29-1 and TRBJ2-7; 7 nucleotides line up with TRBD1. V was clipped by 1 base and J by 7 bases; unmatched bases: 10. The germline gives CDR1 SQVTM, CDR2 ANQGSEA. There are 14 residues in the CDR3. This CDR3 reads CSVEGVRQGREQYF. The CDR3 DNA sequence: TGCAGCGTTGAAGGGGTACGACAGGGACGGGAGCAGTACTTC.

This clone was recorded only once. This chain connects TRBV5-1 to TRBJ2-5, with 13 bases identical to TRBD2. In germline, CDR1 is SGHRS, CDR2 YFSETQ. V lost 4 bases, J lost 2 bases, and 2 bases stayed unmatched. The CDR3 length is 15 residues. The CDR3 sequence is CASSEGLAGQETQYF. CDR3 bases: TGCGCCAGCAGCGAGGGACTAGCGGGGCAAGAGACCCAGTACTTC.

V gene TRBV6-4 combines with J gene TRBJ2-5; 7 bases are shared with TRBD2. This CDR3 spans 15 amino acids. CDR1 and CDR2 from the germline V gene are MRHNA and SNTAGT. Trimming at V came to 6 bases and at J to 6 bases, leaving 13 bases not matched to a gene. CDR3 bases: TGTGCCAGCAGGGGGGAGGGACGACCTGGCAAGACCCAGTACTTC. This sequence encodes CASRGEGRPGKTQYF.

The rearrangement uses TRBV19 and TRBJ2-7; 14 bases fit TRBD2. Trimming took 6 bases from V and 3 from J; bases not matched to a gene: 16. The CDR3 extends over 19 amino acids. Germline V gene sequence: CDR1 LNHDA, CDR2 SQIVND (reference sequence). CDR3 amino acids: CASSTTVGGLAGANYEQYF. The DNA for the CDR3 is TGTGCCAGTAGCACCACCGTGGGGGGACTAGCGGGAGCCAACTACGAGCAGTACTTC.

This chain links TRBV28 with TRBJ1-2; D not resolved. Germline CDR1 MDHEN, CDR2 SYDVKM. Between the trimmed V and J ends, which lost 3 bases and 5 bases, there was a span of 13 bases. The CDR3 is made up of 14 amino acids. CDR3 amino acids: CASSFRYRRYGYTF. In DNA form, the CDR3 reads TGTGCCAGCAGTTTCAGGTATCGACGGTATGGCTACACCTTC.

As DNA, the CDR3 is TGTGCCTTGGCCCGGACAGGGCTAATTGAAAAACTGTTTTTT. Translating it yields CALARTGLIEKLFF. This rearrangement joins TRBV30 to TRBJ1-4, with TRBD1 matching over 8 bases. Germline assignment: CDR1 GTSNPN and CDR2 SVGIG (reference sequence). This CDR3 has 14 amino acids. J gave up 7 bases and V 7 bases, and 11 bases lay outside the gene matches.